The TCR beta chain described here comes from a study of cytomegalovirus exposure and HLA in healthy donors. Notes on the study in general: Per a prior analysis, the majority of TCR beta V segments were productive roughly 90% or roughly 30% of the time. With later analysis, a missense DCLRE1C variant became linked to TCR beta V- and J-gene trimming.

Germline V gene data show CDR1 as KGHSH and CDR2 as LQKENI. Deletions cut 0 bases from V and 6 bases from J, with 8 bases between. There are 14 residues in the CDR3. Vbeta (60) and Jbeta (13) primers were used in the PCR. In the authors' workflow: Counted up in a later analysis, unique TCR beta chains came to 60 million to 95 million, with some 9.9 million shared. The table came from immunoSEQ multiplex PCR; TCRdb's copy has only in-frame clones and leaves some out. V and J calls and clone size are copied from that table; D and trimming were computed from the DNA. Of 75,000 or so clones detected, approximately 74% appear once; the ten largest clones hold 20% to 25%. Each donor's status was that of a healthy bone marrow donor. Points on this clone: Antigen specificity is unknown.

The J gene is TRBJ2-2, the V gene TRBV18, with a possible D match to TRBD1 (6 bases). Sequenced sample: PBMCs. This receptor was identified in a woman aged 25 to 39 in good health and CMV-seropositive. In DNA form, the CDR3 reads TGTGCCAGCTCACCACCGCAGGGGTCCGGGGAGCTGTTTTTT. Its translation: CASSPPQGSGELFF.